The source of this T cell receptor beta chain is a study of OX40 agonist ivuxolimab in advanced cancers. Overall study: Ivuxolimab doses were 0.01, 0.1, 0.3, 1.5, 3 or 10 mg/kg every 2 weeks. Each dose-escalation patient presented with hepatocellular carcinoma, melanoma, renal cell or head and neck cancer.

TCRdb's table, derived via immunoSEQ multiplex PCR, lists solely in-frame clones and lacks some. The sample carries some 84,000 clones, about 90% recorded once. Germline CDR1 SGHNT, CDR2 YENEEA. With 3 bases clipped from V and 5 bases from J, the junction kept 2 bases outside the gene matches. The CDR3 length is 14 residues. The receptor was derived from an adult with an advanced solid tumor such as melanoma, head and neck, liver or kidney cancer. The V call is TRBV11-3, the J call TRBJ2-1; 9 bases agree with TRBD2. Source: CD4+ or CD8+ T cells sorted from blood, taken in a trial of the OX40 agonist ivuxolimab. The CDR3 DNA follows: TGTGCCAGCAGCTTTGCGGGGGGGAACAATGAGCAGTTCTTC. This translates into CASSFAGGNNEQFF.